Listed below are T cell receptor beta chains from one sample, sequenced in a study of cytomegalovirus exposure and HLA in healthy donors. Measured with immunoSEQ multiplex PCR; TCRdb has only the in-frame clones, and not every one. The repertoire holds under 200,000 clones, with 60% to 80% as singletons. The sample taken for sequencing was PBMCs. These receptors were obtained from a female donor in good health and CMV-seronegative. Each CDR3 is given without its conserved first and last residue.

TRBJ2-3,TRBV2,ALTGGGSTDTQY
TRBJ1-4,TRBV28,ASSTSRAGKRLF
TRBJ1-6,TRBV5-8,ASSQGQGASNSPLH
TRBJ1-4,TRBV7-9,ASRNQASEKLF
TRBJ2-7,TRBV6-1,ASNSVGYEQY
TRBJ2-7,TRBV7-8,ATSSTGRSYEQY
TRBJ2-2,TRBV7-2,ASSLGRGGRELF
TRBJ2-7,TRBV5-5,ASSLDGQGGYEQY
TRBJ2-2,TRBV10-3,AISESSGGGAELF
TRBJ2-3,TRBV5-1,ASRQGQGEDTQY
TRBJ1-1,TRBV19,ASSAPGVGTEAF
TRBJ2-1,TRBV7-3,ASSFGQGGDEQF
TRBJ2-7,TRBV19,ASSIGVHSGSGTYEQY
TRBJ1-1,TRBV11-3,ASSAGTRTEAF
TRBJ2-3,TRBV5-1,ASRTVPSTDTQY
TRBJ1-5,TRBV6-6,ASSYWVRENQPQH
TRBJ1-5,TRBV6-5,ASSPTGSNQPQH
TRBJ1-2,TRBV28,ASRRTAPFDGYT
TRBJ1-2,TRBV15,ATSLQGAGNYGYT
TRBJ2-1,TRBV27,ASSLRAGGWNEQF
TRBJ2-7,TRBV29-1,SVGHTGGPEQY
TRBJ2-1,TRBV7-6,ASSPRTGSNEQF
TRBJ2-3,TRBV28,ASSLETGGISADTQY
TRBJ2-1,TRBV5-1,ASSLDEGQGLYNEQF
TRBJ2-5,TRBV7-8,ASSRSVWQGAIKETQY